Given below is one T cell receptor beta chain in context. Its antigen is as yet unknown. Pooled samples include second doses given at about 4 or 12 weeks. These data belong to a study of T cell responses to AZD1222 COVID-19 vaccine. The study, taken as a whole, reports: Repertoires were sampled only after the peak T cell response. Regions 160-218 and 743-854 held dominance among vaccine-associated CD4 TCRs, which spanned spike.

The germline V gene encodes CDR1 SEHNR and CDR2 FQNEAQ (reference sequence). V was cut by 7 bases and J by 4 bases, with 17 bases left in between. The CDR3 contains 15 residues. The repertoire was sequenced with immunoSEQ multiplex PCR; TCRdb's copy has only in-frame clones and lacks some. The sample lists 120,000 or so clones; roughly 82% were seen once. V gene TRBV7-9 combines with J gene TRBJ1-5, with TRBD1 as a possible D gene (6 bases). This TCR came from an adult who received the AZD1222 COVID-19 vaccine. This sample comprised peripheral blood, obtained 28 days after the second AZD1222 dose. The CDR3 spells CASTISGTPNQPQHF. The CDR3 DNA is TGTGCCAGCACCATTTCCGGGACACCTAATCAGCCCCAGCATTTT. The full variable domain, rest sourced from reference TRBV7-9 and TRBJ1-5, is DTGVSQNPRHKITKRGQNVTFRCDPISEHNRLYWYRQTLGQGPEFLTYFQNEAQLEKSRLLSDRFSAERPKGSFSTLEIQRTEQGDSAMYLCASTISGTPNQPQHFGDGTRLSIL.